Shown below are 26 T cell receptor beta chains from a single sample sequenced in a study of STAT5B mutations in CD4+ large granular lymphocyte leukemia. The assay was immunoSEQ multiplex PCR, and TCRdb's table has in-frame clones only and misses some. The sample lists approximately 35,000 clones, 65% to 70% occurring once. Source material: CD4+ T cells from blood buffy coats. Receptors were obtained from a human donor in good health.

The chain combines TRBV2 with TRBJ1-3; D unclear. The CDR3 is made up of 15 amino acids. The germline CDR1 and CDR2 sequences are SNHLY and FYNNEI. V was pared by 8 bases and J by 2 bases, with 16 bases between. CDR3 region: CASSKARQPGNTIYF. The CDR3 region has the DNA TGTGCCAGCTCTAAGGCCCGTCAGCCTGGAAACACCATATATTTT.

The chain combines TRBV6-1 with TRBJ1-2, with TRBD1 matching 8 bases. The germline V gene has CDR1 MNHNS and CDR2 SASEGT. The J segment lost 4 bases and the V segment lost 3 bases, leaving 10 bases of the junction unmatched. This CDR3 contains 16 residues. Here the CDR3 DNA reads TGTGCCAGCAGTGATGAGGCCAGGGGGCGCCCCTATGGCTACACCTTC. It codes for CASSDEARGRPYGYTF.

The rearrangement joins TRBV5-4 to TRBJ1-2; tentatively, D is TRBD1 (6 bases). This CDR3 is 15 amino acids long. Per the germline V gene, CDR1 is SGHNT and CDR2 is YYREEE (reference sequence). The germline V and J ends were trimmed by 4 bases and 2 bases, with 15 bases remaining between them. In DNA, the CDR3 is TGTGCCAGCAGCCCCCCGACAGGTGGCAACTATGGCTACACCTTC. Protein product: CASSPPTGGNYGYTF.

CDR3 sequence reads: CASSPKQTGDGTEAFF. CDR3 DNA sequence: TGTGCCAGCTCACCTAAACAGACAGGGGATGGGACTGAAGCTTTCTTT. The chain recombines TRBV18 with TRBJ1-1; the match to TRBD1 covers 8 bases. This CDR3 spans 16 amino acids. Trimming at V came to 3 bases and at J to 5 bases, leaving 11 bases not matched to a gene. Germline CDR1 and CDR2: KGHSH and LQKENI.

The V and J genes are TRBV15 and TRBJ1-5, with D tentatively TRBD1 (6 bases). In germline, CDR1 is LNHNV, CDR2 YYDKDF (reference sequence). The CDR3 runs to 14 residues. Trimming pared 4 bases from V and 3 bases from J, leaving 10 bases between. This CDR3 reads CATSTGHFNQPQHF. The CDR3 coding sequence is TGTGCCACCAGCACGGGACATTTCAATCAGCCCCAGCATTTT.

The rearrangement joins TRBV6-5 to TRBJ2-7, with D perhaps matching TRBD1 (6 bases). V gave up 4 bases and J gave up 2 bases, with 15 bases separating them. Germline V lookup: CDR1 MNHEY, CDR2 SVGAGI. The CDR3 has 15 residues. The CDR3 DNA reads TGTGCCAGCAGTTCTCCCCACAGGGAGACCTACGAGCAGTACTTC. This codes for CASSSPHRETYEQYF.

V and J are TRBV2 and TRBJ1-3, with a tentative D call TRBD1 (6 bases). V shed 4 bases and J shed 0 bases, with 16 bases lying between them. CDR1 and CDR2 from the germline V gene are SNHLY and FYNNEI. The CDR3 spans 17 residues. This CDR3 reads CASSVVPQGLSGNTIYF. For the CDR3, the DNA is TGTGCCAGCAGTGTAGTTCCCCAGGGGCTCTCTGGAAACACCATATATTTT.

This clone has just one count. The chain carries TRBV7-6 and TRBJ1-3, with 8 bases that match TRBD1. From germline, CDR1 is SGHVS and CDR2 FNYEAQ. The CDR3 is made up of 17 amino acids. Unmatched junction bases numbered 10, after V lost 6 bases and J lost 0 bases. The CDR3 sequence is CASSQRSGTGSGNTIYF. The CDR3 nucleotides are TGTGCCAGCAGTCAGAGAAGCGGGACAGGCTCTGGAAACACCATATATTTT.

This clone was seen a handful of times. This chain uses TRBV19 with TRBJ1-1; tentatively, D is TRBD1 (6 bases). V dropped 1 base and J dropped 0 bases, with 6 bases sitting between them. The CDR3 loop spans 14 amino acids. Germline assignment: CDR1 LNHDA and CDR2 SQIVND (reference sequence). The CDR3 protein is CASSIGTVNTEAFF. CDR3 bases: TGTGCCAGTAGTATAGGGACAGTGAACACTGAAGCTTTCTTT.

This clone occurred a few times. V and J are TRBV9 and TRBJ1-4; D gene uncertain. Germline values: CDR1 SGDLS, CDR2 YYNGEE. The CDR3 sequence is 14 residues long. V was clipped by 3 bases and J by 10 bases, with 16 bases between them. The CDR3: CASSGETLSGKLFF. The CDR3 DNA reads TGTGCCAGCAGCGGAGAAACCCTTTCGGGAAAACTGTTTTTT.

The rearrangement joins TRBV5-6 to TRBJ1-4, with D hard to call. The ends were cut back, 4 bases at V and 6 bases at J, with 10 bases in the middle. Germline V gene lookup returns CDR1 SGHDT and CDR2 YYEEEE. The CDR3 runs 13 residues. The CDR3 spells CASSRQRDEKLFF. The CDR3 DNA sequence: TGTGCCAGCAGCCGTCAAAGGGATGAAAAACTGTTTTTT. Full variable domain (remainder filled in from reference TRBV5-6 and TRBJ1-4): DAGVTQSPTHLIKTRGQQVTLRCSPKSGHDTVSWYQQALGQGPQFIFQYYEEEERQRGNFPDRFSGHQFPNYSSELNVNALLLGDSALYLCASSRQRDEKLFFGSGTQLSVL.

This clone was found a few times. The chain combines TRBV27 with TRBJ2-1, with D unclear. The germline gives CDR1 MNHEY, CDR2 SMNVEV (reference sequence). V lost 6 bases, J lost 9 bases, and 6 bases lay in between. The CDR3 extends over 10 amino acids. The DNA of the CDR3 is TGTGCCAGCAGAGGTTTTGAGCAGTTCTTC. This translates into CASRGFEQFF.

This clone showed up just a few times. The chain links TRBV6-5 to TRBJ2-6; D is ambiguous. Germline V gene sequence: CDR1 MNHEY, CDR2 SVGAGI. The CDR3 runs 15 residues. V lost 6 bases and J lost 0, with 9 bases in between. CDR3 coding DNA: TGTGCCAGCAGAAGGTCGGCCTCTGGGGCCAACGTCCTGACTTTC. Amino acids: CASRRSASGANVLTF.

The rearrangement uses TRBV19 and TRBJ2-2; 9 nucleotides agree with TRBD1. Per germline, CDR1 LNHDA and CDR2 SQIVND (reference sequence). The CDR3 has 15 amino acids. V trimming: 5 bases; J trimming: 5 bases; junction bases outside the gene matches: 6. CDR3 bases: TGTGCCAGTAGTTTGGACAGGGGAGATACCGGGGAGCTGTTTTTT. Translated: CASSLDRGDTGELFF.

This clone was observed once. The chain links TRBV7-2 to TRBJ1-1, with a weak D call TRBD1 (6 bases). The ends were cut back, 5 bases at V and 1 base at J, with 11 bases in the middle. The length of the CDR3 is 14 residues. Per the germline V gene, CDR1 is SGHTA and CDR2 is FQGNSA. The CDR3 region has the DNA TGTGCCAGCAGCGGGGGCCCCGCGAACACTGAAGCTTTCTTT. Encoded protein: CASSGGPANTEAFF.

This clone was seen a handful of times. The chain uses TRBV6-1 and TRBJ1-1; D perhaps matches TRBD1 (6 bases). Trimming took 11 bases from V and 1 from J, leaving 11 bases between them. Germline loops: CDR1 MNHNS, CDR2 SASEGT. The CDR3 length is 12 residues. The CDR3 nucleotides read TGTGCCGTCCAGACAGGGAACACTGAAGCTTTCTTT. This translates into CAVQTGNTEAFF.

The gene calls are TRBV18 and TRBJ2-5; D gene ambiguous. V shed 3 bases and J shed 2 bases, with 13 bases lying between them. CDR3 length: 15 residues. Looked up from germline, CDR1 is KGHSH and CDR2 is LQKENI. CDR3 sequence: CASSPSDTFQETQYF. The CDR3 region has the DNA TGTGCCAGCTCACCCTCCGACACGTTTCAAGAGACCCAGTACTTC.

The chain couples TRBV19 to TRBJ1-2; the match to TRBD1 covers 8 bases. There are 15 residues in the CDR3. Germline V gene lookup returns CDR1 LNHDA and CDR2 SQIVND (reference sequence). Trimming cost V 4 bases and J 8 bases; bases outside gene matches: 12. CDR3 amino acids: CASSTGGTGGEGYTF. The CDR3 DNA follows: TGTGCCAGTAGTACTGGGGGGACAGGTGGCGAGGGCTACACCTTC.

The V and J genes are TRBV7-2 and TRBJ1-5, with TRBD1 matching over 9 bases. J lost 4 bases, V lost 5 bases, and 6 bases had no gene match. Germline V gene data show CDR1 as SGHTA and CDR2 as FQGNSA. This CDR3 has 15 amino acids. CDR3 sequence reads: CASSRMTGGNQPQHF. In DNA, the CDR3 is TGTGCCAGCAGCCGAATGACAGGGGGAAATCAGCCCCAGCATTTT.

The V call is TRBV2, the J call TRBJ1-1; D not certain. Germline CDR1 reads SNHLY; CDR2 reads FYNNEI. Trimming took off 4 bases at V and 1 base at J, with 10 bases between the two ends. The CDR3 has 14 residues. As DNA, the CDR3 is TGTGCCAGCAGTGTGGAGGGAAGGAACACTGAAGCTTTCTTT. As protein: CASSVEGRNTEAFF.

This clone has a single count. The CDR3 loop is CASSLRDGGTEAFF. CDR3 DNA sequence: TGTGCCAGCAGCTTAAGGGATGGGGGCACTGAAGCTTTCTTT. The chain uses TRBV11-2 and TRBJ1-1, with a weak D call TRBD1 (5 bases). This CDR3 spans 14 amino acids. The V end was cut by 2 bases, the J end by 4 bases, with 11 bases between. Germline V gene data show CDR1 as SGHAT and CDR2 as FQNNGV. Supplemented by reference TRBV11-2 and TRBJ1-1, the full variable domain reads EAGVAQSPRYKIIEKRQSVAFWCNPISGHATLYWYQQILGQGPKLLIQFQNNGVVDDSQLPKDRFSAERLKGVDSTLKIQPAKLEDSAVYLCASSLRDGGTEAFFGQGTRLTVV.

The chain carries TRBV7-9 and TRBJ2-5; 13 positions agree with TRBD2. CDR3 length equals 15 residues. V dropped 4 bases and J dropped 6; count of bases not matched to a gene: 5. Per the germline V gene, CDR1 is SEHNR and CDR2 is FQNEAQ (reference sequence). This CDR3 is CASSSGLAGFKTQYF. CDR3 in DNA: TGTGCCAGCAGCTCGGGACTAGCGGGGTTTAAGACCCAGTACTTC.

J is TRBJ2-2 and V is TRBV4-3; weak D call: TRBD1 (5 bases). The V gene's germline CDR1 is LGHNA and CDR2 YSLEER. This CDR3 comprises 14 residues. V lost 4 bases, J lost 2 bases, and 8 bases lay in between. CDR3 loop: CASSRQQNTGELFF. DNA of the CDR3: TGCGCCAGCAGCCGACAGCAAAACACCGGGGAGCTGTTTTTT.

This clone was detected a few times. V gene TRBV19 combines with J gene TRBJ1-5; D remains ambiguous. The V end lost 6 bases, the J end lost 1 base, and 10 bases lay between the germline ends. The CDR3 totals 14 residues. Germline V CDR1 and CDR2: LNHDA, SQIVND (reference sequence). CDR3 loop: CASSPMESNQPQHF. The CDR3 DNA is TGTGCCAGTAGCCCAATGGAAAGCAATCAGCCCCAGCATTTT.

The chain carries TRBV19 and TRBJ1-1; D remains unclear. Germline assignment: CDR1 LNHDA and CDR2 SQIVND (reference sequence). V lost 2 bases and J 2 bases, leaving 12 bases between the germline ends. The CDR3 contains 15 residues. The CDR3 protein is CASSISGQSNTEAFF. For the CDR3, the DNA is TGTGCCAGTAGTATATCCGGCCAGTCTAACACTGAAGCTTTCTTT.

This chain joins TRBV4-1 and TRBJ1-2; 11 nucleotides align to TRBD1. The CDR3 sequence is 16 residues long. CDR1 is MGHRA and CDR2 is YSYEKL in the germline V gene. Unmatched junction bases numbered 8, after V lost 2 bases and J lost 6 bases. CDR3 loop: CASSQTFGQGADGYTF. The CDR3 DNA is TGCGCCAGCAGCCAAACCTTCGGACAGGGGGCTGATGGCTACACCTTC.